This T cell receptor (beta chain) originates from a study of cytomegalovirus exposure and HLA in healthy donors. Study as a whole: Samples from HLA-typed donors yielded about 86 million unique TCRs in an early data release. The study's findings and limits: When a later analysis was performed, an Asian-associated ancestry cluster reportedly had fewer N-insertions than the approximately 600-donor mean. The authors judged a highly shared variant cluster likely a sequencing artifact.

V lost 9 bases and J lost 6, with 14 bases in between. Per the germline V gene, CDR1 is SNHLY and CDR2 is FYNNEI. CDR3 length: 12 residues. The study ran its PCR with 60 Vbeta and 13 Jbeta primers. Method: immunoSEQ multiplex PCR; TCRdb's copy keeps in-frame clones and lacks some. In the table there are under 200,000 clones, 75% to 90% of which are singletons. This cohort consisted of healthy bone marrow donors. As concerns this clone: Its antigen is unknown.

Sequencing used PBMCs. The genes are TRBV2 and TRBJ1-2; D might be TRBD1 (5 bases). The receptor was derived from a woman between 50 and 59 years old in good health and CMV-seropositive. DNA of the CDR3: TGTGCCAGTGTAGGGGATGGAAATGGCTACACCTTC. This codes for CASVGDGNGYTF.